This T cell receptor beta chain appears in the sequencing data of a study of cytotoxic CD8 clonotypes in ibrutinib-treated CLL. Study overall: Partial responses totalled about 24 and complete responses 2; after median approximately 62 months, about 14 remained remitted and approximately twelve progressed. Response sampling occurred after a median roughly twelve months of treatment (range 6 to 36). General observations from the study: T-cell clonality at baseline went above that of age-matched healthy donors and rose and fell with circulating CD8+ T-cell counts. Few clonotypes were public, and these shrank or held steady under treatment.

With regard to this clone: Its target is unknown.

Here immunoSEQ multiplex PCR was the method, and the copy in TCRdb shows in-frame clones only, minus some. The sample comprises some 200,000 clones, around 72% of which are singletons, and roughly 13% rests with the top ten. After removal of 3 bases from V and 4 bases from J, the junction contained 8 bases not matched to a gene. Germline loops: CDR1 MNHEY, CDR2 SMNVEV (reference sequence). The CDR3 extends over 16 amino acids. This TCR came from a human donor with chronic lymphocytic leukemia. Material: PBMCs, obtained after 24 months of ibrutinib treatment. This chain joins TRBV27 and TRBJ1-5, with TRBD1 identical over 8 bases. The CDR3 sequence is CASSFLAGTGNQPQHF. As DNA, the CDR3 is TGTGCCAGCAGTTTTTTAGCCGGGACAGGAAATCAGCCCCAGCATTTT.